A single sample gave rise to the 2 T cell receptor beta chains below, sequenced in a study of radiotherapy plus CTLA-4 blockade in lung cancer (dated by TCRdb to the late 2010s). Library preparation was by the immunoSEQ multiplex PCR assay. TCRdb limited this immuneACCESS table to in-frame rearrangements with V and J called. A share of clones is missing; checked studies link under half to unresolved V genes, and the rest is unexplained. For this sample there are around 100,000 clones; over 65% appear just once. Less than 4% of the sample rests with the top ten. This specimen consisted of peripheral blood, obtained from a patient treated with radiotherapy plus ipilimumab. All receptors come from a human donor with non-small cell lung cancer that progressed on radiotherapy plus ipilimumab. Some clones in this sample may be carry-over from other donors' samples.

This clone is a singleton in its sample. The genes are TRBV11-2 and TRBJ2-2, with a possible D match to TRBD1 (7 bases). This CDR3 is built from 17 residues. Looked up from germline, CDR1 is SGHAT and CDR2 is FQNNGV. Trimming cost V 2 bases and J 3 bases, with 16 bases left between them. CDR3 residues: CASSLTSNRGDTGELFF. In nucleotides, the CDR3 is TGTGCCAGCAGCTTAACTAGCAACAGGGGTGACACCGGGGAGCTGTTTTTT.

The genes are TRBV7-2 and TRBJ1-5, with D uncertain. Trimming shortened V by 1 base and J by 0 bases, and 4 bases separated the two germline ends. This CDR3 has 14 residues. CDR1 is SGHTA and CDR2 is FQGNSA in the germline V gene. In DNA, the CDR3 is TGTGCCAGCAGCTTAGTGAATAGCAATCAGCCCCAGCATTTT. It yields the protein CASSLVNSNQPQHF.